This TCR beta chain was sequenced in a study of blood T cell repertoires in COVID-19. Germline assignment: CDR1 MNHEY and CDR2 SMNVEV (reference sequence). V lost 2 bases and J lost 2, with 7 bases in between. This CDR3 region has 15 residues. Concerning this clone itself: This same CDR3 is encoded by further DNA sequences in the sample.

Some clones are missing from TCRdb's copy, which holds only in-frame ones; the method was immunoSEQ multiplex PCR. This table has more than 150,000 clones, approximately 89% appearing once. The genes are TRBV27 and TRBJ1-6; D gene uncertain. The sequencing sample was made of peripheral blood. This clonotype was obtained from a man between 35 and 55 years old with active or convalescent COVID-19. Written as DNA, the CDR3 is TGTGCCAGCAGTTTACGGGTTCCCTATAATTCACCCCTCCACTTT. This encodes CASSLRVPYNSPLHF.